This TCR beta chain was recovered during a study of PD-1 blockade in mismatch repair-deficient tumors. About the research overall: Enrolled about 2013-2016, patients had progressing, pretreated mismatch repair-deficient cancers of 12 types.

Regarding the study as a whole: Tumor-resident clones, often absent from pretreatment blood, expanded after pembrolizumab and then contracted.

Germline V gene lookup returns CDR1 SNHLY and CDR2 FYNNEI. CDR3 size: 13 residues. V shed 5 bases and J 4 bases; nucleotides not matched to a gene: 4. Points on this clone: What it binds is unknown.

Sequencing was performed with immunoSEQ multiplex PCR; in TCRdb, only in-frame clones are kept and a portion is missing. The sample has approximately 130,000 clones; 85% to 90% are singletons. The J gene is TRBJ2-7, the V gene TRBV2, with 8 bases that match TRBD1. Sequencing used peripheral blood, obtained 44 weeks after starting pembrolizumab. The sequence came from an adult with mismatch repair-deficient cancer. The DNA for the CDR3 is TGTGCCAGCAGTTTGGACAGGGATTACGAGCAGTACTTC. This codes for CASSLDRDYEQYF.